The clone carrying this TCR beta chain was seen a few times. The antigen remains undetermined. These data belong to a study of cytomegalovirus exposure and HLA in healthy donors. The germline V gene encodes CDR1 LNHNV and CDR2 YYDKDF (reference sequence). This CDR3 has 15 residues. Trimming stripped 2 bases from V and 4 bases from J, with 14 bases between. Study-level results: Reported results showed that the classifier diagnosed cytomegalovirus status with high specificity and sensitivity.

The assay was immunoSEQ multiplex PCR, and TCRdb's table has in-frame clones only and misses some. Counted here are under 300,000 clones, about 86% occurring once; the ten biggest clones make up roughly 1.2%. This TCR was sampled from a young woman in good health and CMV-seropositive. Sequenced sample: PBMCs. The chain carries TRBV15 and TRBJ1-1; D is unresolved. CDR3 loop: CATSRRVGVSTEAFF. CDR3 in DNA: TGTGCCACCAGCAGAAGGGTCGGGGTGAGCACTGAAGCTTTCTTT. Variable domain in full (rest from reference TRBV15 and TRBJ1-1): DAMVIQNPRYQVTQFGKPVTLSCSQTLNHNVMYWYQQKSSQAPKLLFHYYDKDFNNEADTPDNFQSRRPNTSFCFLDIRSPGLGDTAMYLCATSRRVGVSTEAFFGQGTRLTVV.